A selection of T cell receptor beta chains follows, all from one sample in a study of identical twins. TCRdb reprocessed the 5' RACE reads via MiXCR and lists one record per CDR3 protein. The sample lists about 660,000 distinct CDR3 sequences; less than 10% were seen once. This same sample was also part of a study on yellow fever vaccine responses in identical twins.

The specimen was PBMCs. These receptors were obtained from a woman younger than 30 in good health. CDR3s leave out the opening cysteine and the closing phenylalanine or tryptophan.

V gene	J gene	CDR3 protein
TRBV3-1	TRBJ2-5	ASSRTGGNQETQY
TRBV7-6	TRBJ2-3	ASSPPNTQDNTDTQY
TRBV7-9	TRBJ2-7	ASSLSGSNSYEQY
TRBV7-2	TRBJ2-1	ASSYTSGTIYNEQF
TRBV12-3/TRBV12-4	TRBJ2-3	ASSPLAGPDTQY
TRBV6-6	TRBJ2-1	AVGDNDYNEQF
TRBV30	TRBJ2-3	AWSSGTGDADTQY
TRBV10-3	TRBJ1-1	AIGGAGNTEAF
TRBV4-2	TRBJ2-7	ASSQEGPGLNYEQY
TRBV6-1	TRBJ2-7	ASSEVHGPYEQY
TRBV29-1	TRBJ2-5	SVGRGKSQETQY
TRBV6-5	TRBJ2-2	ASSYSTSPDTGELF
TRBV11-2	TRBJ2-2	ASSLGFGGELF
TRBV29-1	TRBJ2-2	SATTSGSLYTGELF
TRBV6-1	TRBJ2-7	ASSLIRGPHEQY
TRBV27	TRBJ2-6	ASSRISGANVLT
TRBV25-1	TRBJ2-3	ASSPPGLGGTDTQY